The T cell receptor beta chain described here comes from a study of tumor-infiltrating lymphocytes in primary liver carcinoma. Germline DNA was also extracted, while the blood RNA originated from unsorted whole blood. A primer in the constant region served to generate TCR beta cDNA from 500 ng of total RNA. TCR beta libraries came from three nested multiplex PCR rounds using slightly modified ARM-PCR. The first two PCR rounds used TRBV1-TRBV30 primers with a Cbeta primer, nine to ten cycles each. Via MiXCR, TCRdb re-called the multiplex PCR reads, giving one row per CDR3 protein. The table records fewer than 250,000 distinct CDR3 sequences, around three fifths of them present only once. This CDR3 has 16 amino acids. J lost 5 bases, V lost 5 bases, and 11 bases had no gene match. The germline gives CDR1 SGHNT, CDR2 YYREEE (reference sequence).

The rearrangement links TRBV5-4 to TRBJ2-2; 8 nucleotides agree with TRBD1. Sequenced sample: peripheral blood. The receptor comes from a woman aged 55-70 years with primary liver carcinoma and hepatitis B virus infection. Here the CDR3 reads CASRPQTGDGTGELFF. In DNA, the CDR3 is TGTGCCAGCAGGCCCCAGACAGGGGATGGGACCGGGGAGCTGTTTTTT.